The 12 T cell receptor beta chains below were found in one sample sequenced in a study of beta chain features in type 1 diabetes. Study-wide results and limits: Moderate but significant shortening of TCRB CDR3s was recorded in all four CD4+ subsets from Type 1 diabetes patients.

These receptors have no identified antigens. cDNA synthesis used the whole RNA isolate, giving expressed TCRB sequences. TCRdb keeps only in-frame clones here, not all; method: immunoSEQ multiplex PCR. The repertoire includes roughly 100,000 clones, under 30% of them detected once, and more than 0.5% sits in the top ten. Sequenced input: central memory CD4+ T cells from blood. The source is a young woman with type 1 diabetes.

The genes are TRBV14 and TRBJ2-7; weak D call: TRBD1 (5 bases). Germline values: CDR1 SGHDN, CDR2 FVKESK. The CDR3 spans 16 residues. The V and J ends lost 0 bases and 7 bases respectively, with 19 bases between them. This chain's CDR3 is CASSQDSRSGYEEQYV. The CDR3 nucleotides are TGTGCCAGCAGCCAAGATAGTCGTTCAGGGTATGAGGAGCAGTACGTC.

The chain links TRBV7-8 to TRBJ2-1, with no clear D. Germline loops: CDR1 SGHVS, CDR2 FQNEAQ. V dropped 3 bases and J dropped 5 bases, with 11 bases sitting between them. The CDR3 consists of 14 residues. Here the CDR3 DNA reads TGTGCCAGCAGCTTTAGAAGCCGGGACAATGAGCAGTTCTTC. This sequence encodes CASSFRSRDNEQFF.

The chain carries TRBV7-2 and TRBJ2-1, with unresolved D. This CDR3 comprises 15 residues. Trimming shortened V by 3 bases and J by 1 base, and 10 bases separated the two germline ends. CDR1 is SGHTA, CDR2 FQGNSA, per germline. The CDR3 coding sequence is TGTGCCAGCAGCTTCTCGCGAGAGTCCTACAATGAGCAGTTCTTC. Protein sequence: CASSFSRESYNEQFF. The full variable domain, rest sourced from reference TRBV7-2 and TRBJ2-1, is GAGVSQSPSNKVTEKGKDVELRCDPISGHTALYWYRQSLGQGLEFLIYFQGNSAPDKSGLPSDRFSAERTGGSVSTLTIQRTQQEDSAVYLCASSFSRESYNEQFFGPGTRLTVL.

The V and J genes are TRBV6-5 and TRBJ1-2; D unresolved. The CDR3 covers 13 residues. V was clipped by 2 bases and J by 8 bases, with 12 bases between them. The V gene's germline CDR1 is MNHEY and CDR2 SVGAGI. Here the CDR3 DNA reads TGTGCCAGCAGTTACGGCGGCGGGTTCGGCTACACCTTC. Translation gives CASSYGGGFGYTF.

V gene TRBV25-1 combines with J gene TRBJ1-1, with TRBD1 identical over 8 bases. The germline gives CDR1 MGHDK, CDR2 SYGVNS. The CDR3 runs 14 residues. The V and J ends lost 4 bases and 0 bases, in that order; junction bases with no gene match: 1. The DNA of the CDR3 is TGTGCCAGCAGTGGGGACAGGATGAACACTGAAGCTTTCTTT. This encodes CASSGDRMNTEAFF.

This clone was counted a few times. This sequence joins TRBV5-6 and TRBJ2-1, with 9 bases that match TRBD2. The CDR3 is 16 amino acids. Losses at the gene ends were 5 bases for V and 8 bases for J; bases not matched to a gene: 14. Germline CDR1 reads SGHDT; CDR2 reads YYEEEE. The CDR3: CASRSQLAGNRHEQFF. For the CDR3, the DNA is TGTGCCAGCAGATCCCAGCTAGCGGGAAATAGGCATGAGCAGTTCTTC.

CDR3 sequence reads: CASSTVGTGELNEQFF. The CDR3 DNA follows: TGTGCCAGCAGTACCGTCGGGACAGGGGAACTCAATGAGCAGTTCTTC. The chain employs TRBV28 and TRBJ2-1, with 10 bases matching TRBD1. The CDR3 has 16 residues. V shed 5 bases, J shed 6 bases, and the junction held 10 bases outside the gene matches. Germline values: CDR1 MDHEN, CDR2 SYDVKM.

The CDR3 loop reads CASSQLVSGGLGSYEQYF. The CDR3 DNA reads as TGTGCCAGCAGCCAATTGGTTAGCGGAGGTTTGGGCTCCTACGAGCAGTACTTC. The J gene is TRBJ2-7, the V gene TRBV4-2; possibly TRBD2 for D (6 bases). Between the trimmed V and J ends, which lost 2 bases and 0 bases, there was a span of 20 bases. CDR3 length: 18 amino acids. CDR1 and CDR2 (germline): LGHNA, YNFKEQ.

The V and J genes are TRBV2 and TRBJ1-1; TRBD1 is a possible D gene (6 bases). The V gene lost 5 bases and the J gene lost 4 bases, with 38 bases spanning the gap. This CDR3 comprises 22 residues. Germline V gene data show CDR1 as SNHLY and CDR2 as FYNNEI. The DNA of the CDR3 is TGTGCCAGCAGTAAGGGGGTTCCGAGAGGCCTAGGGTCCGGTTTCGGTTTCACTGAAGCTTTCTTT. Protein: CASSKGVPRGLGSGFGFTEAFF.

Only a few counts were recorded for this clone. CDR3 DNA sequence: TGTGCCAGCAGTTGGGACAGGGCACAGCCCCAGCATTTT. Translating gives CASSWDRAQPQHF. The V gene is TRBV27, the J gene TRBJ1-5, with 9 bases lining up with TRBD1. J gave up 7 bases and V 4 bases, and 2 bases lay outside the gene matches. Germline V gene data show CDR1 as MNHEY and CDR2 as SMNVEV (reference sequence). The CDR3 extends over 13 amino acids.

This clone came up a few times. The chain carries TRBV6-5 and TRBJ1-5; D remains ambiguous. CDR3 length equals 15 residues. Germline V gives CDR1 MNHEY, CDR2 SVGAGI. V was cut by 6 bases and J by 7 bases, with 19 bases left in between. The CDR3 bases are TGTGCCAGCAGAAGTATACGTAGCCGGGAGCAGCCCCAGCATTTT. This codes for CASRSIRSREQPQHF.

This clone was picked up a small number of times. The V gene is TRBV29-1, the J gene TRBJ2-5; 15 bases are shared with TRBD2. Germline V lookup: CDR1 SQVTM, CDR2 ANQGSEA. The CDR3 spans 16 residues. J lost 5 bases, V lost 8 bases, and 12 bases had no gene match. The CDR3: CSSDRGLAGGRETQYF. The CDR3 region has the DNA TGCAGCTCCGACCGGGGACTAGCGGGAGGCAGGGAGACCCAGTACTTC. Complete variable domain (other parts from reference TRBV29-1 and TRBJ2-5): SAVISQKPSRDICQRGTSLTIQCQVDSQVTMMFWYRQQPGQSLTLIATANQGSEATYESGFVIDKFPISRPNLTFSTLTVSNMSPEDSSIYLCSSDRGLAGGRETQYFGPGTRLLVL.